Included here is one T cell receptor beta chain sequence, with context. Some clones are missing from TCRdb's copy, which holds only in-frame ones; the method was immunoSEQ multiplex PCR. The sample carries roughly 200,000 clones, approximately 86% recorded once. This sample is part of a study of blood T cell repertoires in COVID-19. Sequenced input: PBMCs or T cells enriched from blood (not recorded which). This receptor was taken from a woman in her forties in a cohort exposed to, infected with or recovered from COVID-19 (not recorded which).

The CDR3 DNA is TGTGCCAGCAGTCCCGGGACTAGCGGGCACAATGAGCAGTTCTTC. Amino acid sequence: CASSPGTSGHNEQFF. The rearrangement uses TRBV6-5 and TRBJ2-1; 12 bases fit TRBD2. CDR1 is MNHEY and CDR2 is SVGAGI in the germline V gene. The J segment lost 5 bases and the V segment lost 5 bases, leaving 4 bases of the junction unmatched. This CDR3 has 15 amino acids.